This T cell receptor beta chain is from a study of TIL therapy for anti-PD-1-resistant metastatic lung cancer. Study details: Most patients had lung adenocarcinoma.

Trimming took off 3 bases at V and 0 bases at J, with 7 bases between the two ends. The CDR3 loop spans 14 amino acids. Looked up from germline, CDR1 is LNHDA and CDR2 is SQIVND (reference sequence). The time point was: pre-treatment sample, taken before nivolumab and TIL therapy. This was the immunoSEQ v3 assay. Libraries were sequenced to some 2 million read pairs (survey) or roughly 5-6.5 million (deep). Assay used: immunoSEQ multiplex PCR; TCRdb lists only in-frame clones, some missing. The table has under 70,000 clones, around nine tenths seen once. Study-wide results and caveats: The cohort had more treatment-naive, never-smoker and oncogene-addicted patients than typical. The baseline peripheral repertoire was partially replaced by infused TIL clonotypes that later decayed.

Regarding this clone: Its cognate antigen is unknown.

This material consisted of blood, taken at baseline. The receptor comes from a person between 25 and 79 years old with non-small cell lung cancer. The chain is built from TRBV19 and TRBJ2-3; no definite D call. The CDR3 protein is CASSIRMSTDTQYF. In nucleotides, the CDR3 is TGTGCCAGTAGTATCCGGATGAGCACAGATACGCAGTATTTT.